This entry is about one TCR beta chain. Antigen unknown. Trimming cost V 0 bases and J 1 base, with 12 bases left between them. The CDR3 spans 16 residues. CDR1 and CDR2 (germline): SGHTA, FQGTGA. The sample is drawn from a study of cytomegalovirus exposure and HLA in healthy donors. The study's findings and limits: For most TCR beta V segments, an earlier analysis put the productive rate at about 87% or about 30% of the time.

This PCR relied on a set of 60 Vbeta primers and 13 Jbeta primers. Clones were sequenced by immunoSEQ multiplex PCR, and TCRdb holds only the in-frame ones, with some missing. This table has around 190,000 clones, about 81% appearing once. The chain links TRBV7-3 to TRBJ1-1; no firm D call. Specimen: PBMCs. The TCR sequence derives from a man aged 30 to 45 in good health and CMV-seropositive. The CDR3 nucleotides are TGTGCCAGCAGCTTAACTCTACTCTCGGGGAACACTGAAGCTTTCTTT. Its translation: CASSLTLLSGNTEAFF.